A selection of T cell receptor beta chains follows, all from one sample in a study of CD8 T cells in ankylosing spondylitis. MiXCR, run by TCRdb on the 5' RACE reads, gives a single entry per CDR3 protein. This sample has a few hundred thousand distinct CDR3 sequences, with about 20% found just once. Sequencing used blood, either unsorted or a sorted T cell fraction (not recorded which). Every receptor here comes from a female donor with ankylosing spondylitis or in good health (not recorded which). CDR3s leave out the opening cysteine and the closing phenylalanine or tryptophan. Fields, in order: D gene, J gene, V gene, CDR3 protein. D genes are given only for firm matches.

D gene: .
J gene: TRBJ1-1
V gene: TRBV2
CDR3 protein: ASRQALFTEAF

D gene: TRBD2
J gene: TRBJ2-1
V gene: TRBV29-1
CDR3 protein: SSRIGGDNEQF

D gene: .
J gene: TRBJ2-7
V gene: TRBV7-2
CDR3 protein: ASSPRRGPPYEQY

D gene: TRBD1
J gene: TRBJ2-3
V gene: TRBV5-1
CDR3 protein: ASSLEGAQDTQY

D gene: .
J gene: TRBJ1-2
V gene: TRBV7-9
CDR3 protein: ASSFPVENYGYT

D gene: TRBD1
J gene: TRBJ1-1
V gene: TRBV7-3
CDR3 protein: ASSARGMNTEAF

D gene: TRBD2
J gene: TRBJ2-1
V gene: TRBV6-1
CDR3 protein: ASTVLAGGVLEQF

D gene: .
J gene: TRBJ2-2
V gene: TRBV29-1
CDR3 protein: SVWVSGNTGELF

D gene: TRBD2
J gene: TRBJ2-5
V gene: TRBV20-1
CDR3 protein: SAQLAVMRGWETQY

D gene: TRBD1
J gene: TRBJ2-5
V gene: TRBV15
CDR3 protein: ATSRYRGQGQETQY

D gene: TRBD2
J gene: TRBJ2-1
V gene: TRBV5-1
CDR3 protein: ASSLERIAGGWEQF

D gene: TRBD1
J gene: TRBJ1-1
V gene: TRBV20-1
CDR3 protein: SAYRGYTEAF

D gene: TRBD1
J gene: TRBJ2-7
V gene: TRBV2
CDR3 protein: ASSIGPGQGFYGQY

D gene: TRBD2
J gene: TRBJ2-1
V gene: TRBV5-1
CDR3 protein: ASSLGLDSYNEQF

D gene: TRBD2
J gene: TRBJ2-1
V gene: TRBV20-1
CDR3 protein: SARDPFAGGSYNEQF

D gene: .
J gene: TRBJ2-2
V gene: TRBV11-2
CDR3 protein: ASSSLAGTNTGELF

D gene: .
J gene: TRBJ1-1
V gene: TRBV5-1
CDR3 protein: ASSLDGGTEAF

D gene: TRBD1
J gene: TRBJ1-1
V gene: TRBV28
CDR3 protein: ASTPTGNKNTEAF

D gene: TRBD1
J gene: TRBJ2-7
V gene: TRBV20-1
CDR3 protein: SASRDRAIREQY

D gene: TRBD2
J gene: TRBJ2-1
V gene: TRBV20-1
CDR3 protein: SANRGTSVYNEQF

D gene: TRBD2
J gene: TRBJ2-3
V gene: TRBV20-1
CDR3 protein: SGRLAGVADTQY

D gene: .
J gene: TRBJ2-6
V gene: TRBV10-3
CDR3 protein: ASSGTLTSGANVLT

D gene: .
J gene: TRBJ2-2
V gene: TRBV5-6
CDR3 protein: ASSLRALEPSGELF

D gene: .
J gene: TRBJ2-7
V gene: TRBV6-1
CDR3 protein: ASSSSGGGGEQY

D gene: .
J gene: TRBJ2-2
V gene: TRBV28
CDR3 protein: ASSPTGPNTGELF

D gene: .
J gene: TRBJ1-2
V gene: TRBV12-3/TRBV12-4
CDR3 protein: ASSFYRLYGYT

D gene: .
J gene: TRBJ1-1
V gene: TRBV7-2
CDR3 protein: ASSPRQNMNTEAF

D gene: .
J gene: TRBJ2-1
V gene: TRBV2
CDR3 protein: ASRRAESYNEQF

D gene: .
J gene: TRBJ1-1
V gene: TRBV12-3/TRBV12-4
CDR3 protein: ASSPYGREAF

D gene: .
J gene: TRBJ2-7
V gene: TRBV7-2
CDR3 protein: ASSLEVPTGQY

D gene: .
J gene: TRBJ2-7
V gene: TRBV6-2/TRBV6-3
CDR3 protein: ASSYSRHEQY

D gene: .
J gene: TRBJ2-1
V gene: TRBV4-3
CDR3 protein: ASSPLVYYNEQF

D gene: .
J gene: TRBJ1-4
V gene: TRBV20-1
CDR3 protein: SARTVGETNEKLF

D gene: .
J gene: TRBJ2-7
V gene: TRBV6-2/TRBV6-3
CDR3 protein: ASSSVRQAYEQY

D gene: .
J gene: TRBJ2-1
V gene: TRBV6-2/TRBV6-3
CDR3 protein: ASSYNGGSYNEQF

D gene: .
J gene: TRBJ2-1
V gene: TRBV7-9
CDR3 protein: ASSPPRDTSSYNEQF

D gene: .
J gene: TRBJ1-6
V gene: TRBV20-1
CDR3 protein: SASNRIFSYNSPLH

D gene: .
J gene: TRBJ2-7
V gene: TRBV3-1
CDR3 protein: ASSQDRVSYEQY

D gene: .
J gene: TRBJ2-1
V gene: TRBV5-1
CDR3 protein: ASSLFGGTPNNEQF

D gene: TRBD1
J gene: TRBJ1-1
V gene: TRBV20-1
CDR3 protein: SAAGQPLGTEAF

D gene: .
J gene: TRBJ1-3
V gene: TRBV27
CDR3 protein: ASKSSSGNTIY

D gene: .
J gene: TRBJ1-1
V gene: TRBV6-6
CDR3 protein: ASSYDFRQTAF

D gene: .
J gene: TRBJ1-1
V gene: TRBV11-1
CDR3 protein: ASSLARGSAEAF

D gene: .
J gene: TRBJ1-5
V gene: TRBV19
CDR3 protein: ATRLRGNQPQH

D gene: TRBD1
J gene: TRBJ1-6
V gene: TRBV12-3/TRBV12-4
CDR3 protein: ASRGGGDTSPLH

D gene: TRBD2
J gene: TRBJ2-3
V gene: TRBV20-1
CDR3 protein: SARDSGRAPDTQY

D gene: TRBD1
J gene: TRBJ2-1
V gene: TRBV7-3
CDR3 protein: ASSPGTGDTIRHEQF